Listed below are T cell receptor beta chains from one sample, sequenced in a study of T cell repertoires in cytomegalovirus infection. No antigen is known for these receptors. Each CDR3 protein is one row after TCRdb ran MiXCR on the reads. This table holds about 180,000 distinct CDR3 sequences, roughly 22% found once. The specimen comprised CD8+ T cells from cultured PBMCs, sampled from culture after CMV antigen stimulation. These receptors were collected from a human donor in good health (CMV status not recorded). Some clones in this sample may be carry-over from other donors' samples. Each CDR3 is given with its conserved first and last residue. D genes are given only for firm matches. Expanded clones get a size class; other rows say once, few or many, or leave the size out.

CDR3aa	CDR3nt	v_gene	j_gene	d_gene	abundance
CASTQVRDRQNTEAFF	TGTGCCAGCACCCAGGTCCGGGACAGACAAAACACTGAAGCTTTCTTT	TRBV28	TRBJ1-1	TRBD1	few
CASSPLSPVEKLFF	TGCGCCAGCAGCCCCTTGTCCCCGGTTGAAAAACTGTTTTTT	TRBV4-3	TRBJ1-4	.	.
CASSQVGQGTDTQYF	TGCGCCAGCAGCCAAGTGGGGCAGGGCACAGATACGCAGTATTTT	TRBV4-3	TRBJ2-3	.	.
CASSTRTGTPGGYEQYF	TGCGCCAGCAGCACCCGGACAGGAACTCCGGGGGGCTACGAGCAGTACTTC	TRBV4-1	TRBJ2-7	.	few
CASSHGVKKLFF	TGTGCCAGCAGTCATGGGGTGAAAAAACTGTTTTTT	TRBV12-3/TRBV12-4	TRBJ1-4	.	few
CASSSNDQRGEHSYNEQFF	TGTGCCAGCAGCTCCAACGATCAGCGGGGGGAACACTCCTACAATGAGCAGTTCTTC	TRBV7-9	TRBJ2-1	TRBD2	.
CASGSFDEQFF	TGTGCTAGTGGTTCTTTCGATGAGCAGTTCTTC	TRBV12-5	TRBJ2-1	.	.
CASSFPPGQHLYEQYF	TGTGCCAGCAGCTTCCCCCCGGGACAGCACCTTTACGAGCAGTACTTC	TRBV7-8	TRBJ2-7	TRBD1	.
CASSHIQGNQPQHF	TGCGCCAGCAGCCACATACAGGGAAATCAGCCCCAGCATTTT	TRBV4-1	TRBJ1-5	.	.
CASRQGYQETQYF	TGTGCCAGCCGACAGGGTTACCAAGAGACCCAGTACTTC	TRBV7-2	TRBJ2-5	TRBD1	.
CASSLNRDPWGYSGYTF	TGTGCCAGCAGCTTAAACAGGGACCCGTGGGGCTATTCCGGCTACACCTTC	TRBV7-2	TRBJ1-2	.	few
CASSPGLGGRYEQYF	TGTGCCAGCAGCCCAGGGCTTGGGGGTCGGTACGAGCAGTACTTC	TRBV7-2	TRBJ2-7	.	many
CASSLEGSVSEDTF	TGTGCCAGCAGCTTAGAAGGGAGTGTCTCCGAGGACACCTTC	TRBV7-2	TRBJ1-2	.	few
CASSYSGGQMNTEAFF	TGTGCCAGCAGCTACAGTGGGGGTCAAATGAACACTGAAGCTTTCTTT	TRBV7-3	TRBJ1-1	.	.
CASSGPSGVQSEQFF	TGCGCCAGCAGCGGGCCCAGCGGGGTTCAGAGTGAGCAGTTCTTC	TRBV4-1	TRBJ2-1	TRBD2	few
CASSLIEGETQYF	TGTGCCAGCAGCTTAATAGAGGGAGAGACCCAGTACTTC	TRBV7-3	TRBJ2-5	.	.
CASSYSTEGYERYNEQFF	TGTGCCAGCAGTTACTCTACGGAGGGTTATGAACGATACAATGAGCAGTTCTTC	TRBV6-5	TRBJ2-1	.	many
CASRYGKGPAKNIQYF	TGTGCCAGCAGATACGGGAAGGGACCAGCCAAAAACATTCAGTACTTC	TRBV7-2	TRBJ2-4	.	.
CASSFVRGQASFEQYF	TGTGCCAGCAGTTTCGTAAGGGGACAGGCCTCCTTCGAGCAGTACTTC	TRBV2	TRBJ2-7	TRBD1	.
CASTQADSGADFSGANVLTF	TGTGCCAGCACTCAAGCGGATTCGGGGGCTGACTTCTCTGGGGCCAACGTCCTGACTTTC	TRBV6-1	TRBJ2-6	.	.
CASSSRDRGEFSTDTQYF	TGTGCCAGCAGTTCCCGGGACAGGGGGGAATTCAGCACAGATACGCAGTATTTT	TRBV2	TRBJ2-3	TRBD1	.
CASSPSGGHYEQYF	TGTGCCAGCAGCCCTAGCGGGGGGCACTACGAGCAGTACTTC	TRBV7-2	TRBJ2-7	TRBD2	.
CASSLEGHQPQHF	TGTGCCAGCAGTTTAGAAGGGCACCAGCCCCAGCATTTT	TRBV27	TRBJ1-5	.	.
CASSYAGTEAFF	TGTGCCAGCAGTTACGCCGGAACTGAAGCTTTCTTT	TRBV6-5	TRBJ1-1	.	few
CASSENRGLGLYNEQFF	TGTGCCAGCAGTGAAAACCGGGGGCTGGGACTCTACAATGAGCAGTTCTTC	TRBV2	TRBJ2-1	.	.
CASSLRRTQETQYF	TGCGCCAGCAGCCTACGACGGACCCAAGAGACCCAGTACTTC	TRBV5-1	TRBJ2-5	.	.
CASSSGDSYGYTF	TGTGCCAGCAGTTCGGGGGACAGCTATGGCTACACCTTC	TRBV2	TRBJ1-2	TRBD1	.
CASSYKGNSGNTIYF	TGTGCCAGCAGTTATAAGGGAAACTCTGGAAACACCATATATTTT	TRBV6-5	TRBJ1-3	.	.
CASSLARQGGGTEAFF	TGTGCCAGCAGCTTAGCGAGGCAGGGCGGGGGCACTGAAGCTTTCTTT	TRBV7-9	TRBJ1-1	.	.